This entry concerns a single T cell receptor (beta chain). The antigen is unknown. This sample was included in a study of spatial heterogeneity in lung cancer. General study results and limits: The study found ubiquitous expanded tumor TCRs in blood more at resection than follow-up.

Time point here: sample taken at primary tumor resection. TCRs were sequenced from unsorted whole RNA of tumor, nontumor lung or PBMC. A unique molecular identifier was carried by every single TCR cDNA molecule. One entry per CDR3 protein, called by TCRdb with MiXCR from the 5' RACE reads. The sample carries roughly 75,000 distinct CDR3 sequences, roughly 13% recorded once. This CDR3 is 17 amino acids long. Germline lookup yields CDR1 LGHDT and CDR2 YNNKEL (reference sequence). Trimming pared 4 bases from V and 0 bases from J, leaving 15 bases between. The material was PBMCs, obtained at surgery. The chain recombines TRBV3-1 with TRBJ2-2; D possibly corresponds to TRBD1 (5 bases). This clonotype was obtained from a male donor with early-stage non-small cell lung cancer. CDR3 DNA sequence: TGTGCCAGCAGCCTAAATCCGCCAGGGCCGAACACCGGGGAGCTGTTTTTT. It translates to CASSLNPPGPNTGELFF.